This entry lists 5 T cell receptor beta chains sequenced from one sample in a study of T cell repertoires in cytomegalovirus infection. MiXCR was run by TCRdb on the reads, yielding one entry per CDR3 protein. The sample has over 300,000 distinct CDR3 sequences; 9% to 9.5% are singletons. The sequenced material came from PBMCs. These receptors originate from a human donor in good health (CMV status not recorded). Some clones in this sample may be carry-over from other donors' samples.

This clonotype showed up just a few times. CDR3 sequence: CASSPSLGQGRTSPLHF. The CDR3 DNA reads TGTGCCAGCAGCCCATCCCTTGGACAGGGTAGGACTTCACCCCTCCACTTT. V and J are TRBV7-2 and TRBJ1-6; TRBD1 matches 8 bases. This CDR3 has 17 residues. The trim removed 5 bases at V and 9 bases at J, leaving 15 bases unmatched. Germline CDR1 SGHTA, CDR2 FQGNSA.

This clonotype was recorded many times. This sequence joins TRBV7-9 and TRBJ2-1; D may be TRBD2 (7 bases). V lost 5 bases to trimming and J lost 2 bases, with 16 bases between them. Germline assignment: CDR1 SEHNR and CDR2 FQNEAQ (reference sequence). The CDR3 extends over 16 amino acids. The CDR3 loop reads CASSPGGGRPYNEQFF. The CDR3 DNA reads TGTGCCAGCAGCCCCGGGGGCGGGAGACCCTACAATGAGCAGTTCTTC.

This clonotype has a handful of counts. The rearrangement uses TRBV20-1 and TRBJ2-2; possible D gene TRBD1, 5 bases. Germline CDR1 and CDR2: DFQATT and SNEGSKA (reference sequence). This CDR3 comprises 13 residues. V was pared by 2 bases and J by 6 bases, with 10 bases between. CDR3 amino acids: CSARTGAAGELFF. The CDR3 DNA is TGCAGTGCTAGAACAGGAGCAGCCGGGGAGCTGTTTTTT.

This clonotype came up many times. The chain is built from TRBV7-8 and TRBJ2-2; TRBD2 agrees at 12 bases. V dropped 0 bases and J dropped 7; count of bases not matched to a gene: 3. This CDR3 comprises 16 residues. Germline V gene data show CDR1 as SGHVS and CDR2 as FQNEAQ. CDR3 region: CASSLAQLAGGGELFF. CDR3 nucleotide sequence: TGTGCCAGCAGCTTAGCCCAACTAGCGGGGGGCGGGGAGCTGTTTTTT.

This rearrangement joins TRBV20-1 to TRBJ2-7, with D unclear. The germline V gene encodes CDR1 DFQATT and CDR2 SNEGSKA (reference sequence). V was trimmed by 5 bases and J by 2 bases, leaving 4 bases between them. The CDR3 contains 10 residues. The CDR3 is CSAAAYEQYF. CDR3 in DNA: TGCAGTGCTGCCGCCTACGAGCAGTACTTC.